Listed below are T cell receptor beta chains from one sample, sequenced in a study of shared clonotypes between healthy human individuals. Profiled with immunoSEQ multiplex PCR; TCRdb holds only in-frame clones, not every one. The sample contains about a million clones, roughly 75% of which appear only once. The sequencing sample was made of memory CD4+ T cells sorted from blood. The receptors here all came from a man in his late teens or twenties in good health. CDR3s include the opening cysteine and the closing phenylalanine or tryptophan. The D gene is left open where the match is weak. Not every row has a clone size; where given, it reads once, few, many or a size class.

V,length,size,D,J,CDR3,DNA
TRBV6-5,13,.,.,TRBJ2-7,CASSRSGSDEQYF,TGTGCCAGCAGTAGGAGCGGATCGGACGAGCAGTACTTC
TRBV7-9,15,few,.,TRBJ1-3,CASSSYDRTGNTIYF,TGTGCCAGCAGCTCCTACGACAGGACTGGAAACACCATATATTTT
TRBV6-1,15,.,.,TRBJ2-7,CASKEGGGVSYEQYF,TGTGCCAGCAAGGAGGGGGGAGGAGTGAGCTACGAGCAGTACTTC
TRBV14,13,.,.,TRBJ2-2,CASRSRGTGELFF,TGTGCCAGCAGGTCTCGGGGCACCGGGGAGCTGTTTTTT
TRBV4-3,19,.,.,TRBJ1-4,CASSQYPALDSATNEKLFF,TGCGCCAGCAGCCAATATCCGGCTTTAGACTCTGCAACTAATGAAAAACTGTTTTTT
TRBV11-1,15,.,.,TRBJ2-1,CASSLRGATYNEQFF,TGTGCCAGCAGCTTACGGGGGGCGACCTACAATGAGCAGTTCTTC
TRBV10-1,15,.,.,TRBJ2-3,CASSESGSVTDTQYF,TGCGCCAGCAGTGAGTCTGGCTCCGTCACAGATACGCAGTATTTT
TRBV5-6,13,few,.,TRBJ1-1,CASSRRVWTEAFF,TGTGCCAGCAGCCGGCGGGTTTGGACTGAAGCTTTCTTT
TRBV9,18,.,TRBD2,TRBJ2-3,CASRDDGTSGGKTDTQYF,TGTGCCAGCAGGGATGACGGGACTAGCGGGGGGAAAACAGATACGCAGTATTTT
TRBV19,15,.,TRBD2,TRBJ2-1,CASSRTSGAYNEQFF,TGTGCCAGTAGTCGGACTAGCGGGGCCTACAATGAGCAGTTCTTC
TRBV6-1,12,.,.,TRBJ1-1,CASSEWGAQAFF,TGTGCCAGCAGTGAATGGGGGGCCCAAGCTTTCTTT
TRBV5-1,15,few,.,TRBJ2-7,CASSPPPGVGYEQYF,TGCGCCAGCAGTCCTCCCCCGGGAGTGGGATACGAGCAGTACTTC
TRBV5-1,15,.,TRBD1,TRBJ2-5,CASSSRTGTYETQYF,TGCGCCAGCAGCTCCCGGACAGGGACGTATGAGACCCAGTACTTC
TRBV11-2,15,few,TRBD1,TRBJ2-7,CASSLQGTGGLEQYF,TGTGCCAGCAGCCTCCAAGGGACAGGGGGCCTCGAGCAGTACTTC
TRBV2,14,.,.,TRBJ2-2,CASGGDRNTGELFF,TGTGCCAGCGGGGGGGACAGGAACACCGGGGAGCTGTTTTTT
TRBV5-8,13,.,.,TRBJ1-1,CASSSRPQGVAFF,TGTGCCAGCAGCTCTCGTCCCCAGGGAGTAGCTTTCTTT
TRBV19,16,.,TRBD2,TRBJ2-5,CASSARTASGGETQYF,TGTGCCAGTAGTGCCCGGACGGCCAGCGGGGGTGAGACCCAGTACTTC
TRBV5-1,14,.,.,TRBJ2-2,CASRGQFDTGELFF,TGCGCCAGTAGAGGACAGTTTGACACCGGGGAGCTGTTTTTT
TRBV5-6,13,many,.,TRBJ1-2,CASSEGQNYGYTF,TGTGCCAGCAGCGAAGGACAGAACTATGGCTACACCTTC
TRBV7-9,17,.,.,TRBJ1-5,CASSPSGGGLINQPQHF,TGTGCCAGCAGCCCAAGCGGGGGTGGGCTGATCAATCAGCCCCAGCATTTT
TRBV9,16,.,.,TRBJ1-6,CASSVGHSGEGSPLHF,TGTGCCAGCAGCGTAGGTCATTCGGGGGAGGGTTCACCCCTCCACTTT
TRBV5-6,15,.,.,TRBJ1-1,CASSLRGGLNTEAFF,TGTGCCAGCAGCTTGAGGGGGGGCCTGAACACTGAAGCTTTCTTT
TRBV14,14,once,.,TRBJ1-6,CASSQDRSNSPLHF,TGTGCCAGCAGCCAAGACAGGTCGAATTCACCCCTCCACTTT
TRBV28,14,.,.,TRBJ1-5,CASSFRQPDQPQHF,TGTGCCAGCAGTTTTCGACAGCCCGATCAGCCCCAGCATTTT
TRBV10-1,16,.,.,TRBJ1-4,CASSGTTQVTNEKLFF,TGCGCCAGCAGTGGGACCACACAGGTAACTAATGAAAAACTGTTTTTT
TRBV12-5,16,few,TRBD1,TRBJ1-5,CASGLVSRTGDQPQHF,TGTGCTAGTGGTTTGGTATCGCGGACAGGGGATCAGCCCCAGCATTTT
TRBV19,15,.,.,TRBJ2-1,CASSTRLVYHNEQFF,TGTGCCAGTAGTACTAGACTAGTTTACCACAATGAGCAGTTCTTC
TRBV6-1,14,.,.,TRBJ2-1,CASRALGPYNEQFF,TGTGCCAGCAGGGCCCTCGGCCCCTACAATGAGCAGTTCTTC
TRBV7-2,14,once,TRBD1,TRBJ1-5,CASSLTGVGQPQHF,TGTGCCAGCAGCTTAACAGGGGTAGGACAGCCCCAGCATTTT
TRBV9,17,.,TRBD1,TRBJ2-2,CASSLRDRVFETGELFF,TGTGCCAGCAGCCTCCGGGACAGGGTCTTTGAAACCGGGGAGCTGTTTTTT
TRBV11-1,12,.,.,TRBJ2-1,CASSSDRYEQFF,TGTGCCAGCAGCTCAGATAGGTATGAGCAGTTCTTC
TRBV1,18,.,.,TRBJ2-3,CTSSQRVRGGAFKDTQYF,TGCACCAGCAGCCAACGGGTGCGGGGGGGGGCCTTCAAAGATACGCAGTATTTT
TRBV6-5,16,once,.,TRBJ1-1,CASSYIGAGKGTEAFF,TGTGCCAGCAGTTACATCGGCGCAGGGAAGGGCACTGAAGCTTTCTTT
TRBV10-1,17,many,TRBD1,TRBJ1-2,CASRVTGGVPLGYGYTF,TGCGCCAGCAGGGTCACAGGGGGCGTCCCCCTCGGCTATGGCTACACCTTC
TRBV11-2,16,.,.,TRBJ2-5,CASSLDSYRRPETQYF,TGTGCCAGCAGCTTAGACTCGTACAGGAGGCCAGAGACCCAGTACTTC
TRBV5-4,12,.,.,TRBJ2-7,CASSLSGYEQYF,TGTGCCAGCAGCTTGTCGGGCTACGAGCAGTACTTC
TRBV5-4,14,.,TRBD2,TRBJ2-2,CAITQREYTGELFF,TGTGCCATCACCCAGCGGGAGTACACCGGGGAGCTGTTTTTT
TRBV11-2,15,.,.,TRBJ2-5,CASSLKFIQQETQYF,TGTGCCAGCAGCTTAAAGTTTATACAGCAAGAGACCCAGTACTTC
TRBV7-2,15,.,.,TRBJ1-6,CASSSGTFSNSPLHF,TGTGCCAGCAGTTCCGGGACATTCTCCAATTCACCCCTCCACTTT
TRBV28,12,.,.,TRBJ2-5,CASSSGFGTQYF,TGTGCCAGCAGCTCAGGGTTCGGGACCCAGTACTTC
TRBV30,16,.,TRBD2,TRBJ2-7,CASTTRTSGSAYEQYF,TGTGCCAGCACTACGAGGACTAGCGGGAGCGCCTACGAGCAGTACTTC
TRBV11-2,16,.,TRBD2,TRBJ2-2,CASSSPSGTNTGELFF,TGTGCCAGCAGCTCTCCTAGCGGGACGAACACCGGGGAGCTGTTTTTT
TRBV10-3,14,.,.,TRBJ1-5,CAISESTVNQPQHF,TGTGCCATCAGTGAGTCCACAGTTAATCAGCCCCAGCATTTT
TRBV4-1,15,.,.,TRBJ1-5,CASSQDRGWGQPQHF,TGCGCCAGCAGCCAAGACAGGGGATGGGGTCAGCCCCAGCATTTT
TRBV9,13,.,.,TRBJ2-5,CASSVTSQETQYF,TGTGCCAGCAGCGTAACTAGTCAGGAGACCCAGTACTTC
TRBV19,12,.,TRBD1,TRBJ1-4,CASSTQGGKLFF,TGTGCCAGTAGTACACAGGGGGGAAAACTGTTTTTT
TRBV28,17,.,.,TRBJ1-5,CASSPPGGQGPNQPQHF,TGTGCCAGCAGTCCCCCGGGGGGGCAGGGTCCAAATCAGCCCCAGCATTTT
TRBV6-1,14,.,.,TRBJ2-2,CASNTLGNTGELFF,TGTGCCAGCAACACCCTAGGGAACACCGGGGAGCTGTTTTTT
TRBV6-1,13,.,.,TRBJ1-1,CASRGGPNTEAFF,TGTGCCAGCCGGGGGGGGCCGAACACTGAAGCTTTCTTT
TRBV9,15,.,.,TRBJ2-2,CASSSTTTNTGELFF,TGTGCCAGCAGCTCGACAACTACGAACACCGGGGAGCTGTTTTTT
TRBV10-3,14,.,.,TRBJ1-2,CAISWDGSSYGYTF,TGTGCCATCAGTTGGGACGGTTCCAGTTATGGCTACACCTTC
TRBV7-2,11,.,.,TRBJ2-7,CASSRSYEQYF,TGTGCCAGCAGCCGTTCCTACGAGCAGTACTTC
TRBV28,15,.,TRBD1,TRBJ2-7,CASSRWDRGLYEQYF,TGTGCCAGCAGTCGTTGGGACAGGGGGCTTTACGAGCAGTACTTC
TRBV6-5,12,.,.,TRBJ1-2,CASRPNRGSYTF,TGTGCCAGCAGGCCGAATAGGGGGAGCTACACCTTC
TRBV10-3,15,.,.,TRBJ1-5,CAISESSGSNQPQHF,TGTGCCATCAGTGAGTCGTCGGGGAGCAATCAGCCCCAGCATTTT